This T cell receptor beta chain came from a study of T cells in Graves' hyperthyroidism and ophthalmopathy. Amplification of TCR beta CDR3 regions used RNA as the template. Primed by the HTBI set, a first-round RT-PCR was run on the TCR CDR3. TCRdb analysed the multiplex PCR reads with MiXCR anew, one entry per CDR3 protein. Here the sample spans about 360,000 distinct CDR3 sequences, approximately 25% being singletons. CDR1 and CDR2 (germline): LGHDT, YNNKEL (reference sequence). The CDR3 length is 11 residues. The V and J ends lost 1 base and 11 bases respectively, with 8 bases between them. The chain carries TRBV3-1 and TRBJ1-1; no firm D call. The receptor was isolated from a man aged 45 to 65 with Graves' hyperthyroidism. The sequencing input was blood. The CDR3 region is CASSQGTRAFF. The CDR3 DNA reads as TGTGCCAGCAGCCAAGGAACCAGGGCTTTCTTT. Based on the CDR3 plus reference TRBV3-1 and TRBJ1-1, the full variable domain is DTAVSQTPKYLVTQMGNDKSIKCEQNLGHDTMYWYKQDSKKFLKIMFSYNNKELIINETVPNRFSPKSPDKAHLNLHINSLELGDSAVYFCASSQGTRAFFGQGTRLTVV.